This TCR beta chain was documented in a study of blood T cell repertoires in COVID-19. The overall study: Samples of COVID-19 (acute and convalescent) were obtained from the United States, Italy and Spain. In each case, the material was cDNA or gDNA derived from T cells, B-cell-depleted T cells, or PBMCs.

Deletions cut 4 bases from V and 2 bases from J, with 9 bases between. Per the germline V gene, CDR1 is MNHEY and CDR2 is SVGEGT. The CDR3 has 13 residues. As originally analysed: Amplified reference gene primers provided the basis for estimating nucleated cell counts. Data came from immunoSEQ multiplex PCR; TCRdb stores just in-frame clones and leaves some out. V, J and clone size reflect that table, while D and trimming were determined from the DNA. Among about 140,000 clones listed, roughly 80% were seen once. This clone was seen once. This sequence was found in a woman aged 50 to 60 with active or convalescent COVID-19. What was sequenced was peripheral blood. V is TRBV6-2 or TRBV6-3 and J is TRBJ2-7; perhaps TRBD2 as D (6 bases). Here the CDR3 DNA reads TGTGCCAGCAGTTTCGGGACTGCCTACGAGCAGTACTTC. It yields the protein CASSFGTAYEQYF.